This T cell receptor beta chain was recorded in a study of identical twins. The cDNA had a unique molecular identifier and a template-switch universal primer site. One entry per CDR3 protein, called by TCRdb with MiXCR from the 5' RACE reads. The sample contains about 500,000 distinct CDR3 sequences, roughly an eighth of which appear only once. Study results and limitations: Models underestimated how often monozygotic twins shared out-of-frame TCR alpha. Sharing of beta out-of-frame sequences by twins showed a weaker excess. In zero-insertion analyses, partial confounding could arise from invariant MAIT and iNKT cells.

The CDR3 contains 16 residues. Per the germline V gene, CDR1 is LGHDT and CDR2 is YNNKEL (reference sequence). V lost 3 bases and J 5 bases, leaving 19 bases between the germline ends. As regards this clonotype: Its antigen is still unknown.

These data were also filed under a second study, of yellow fever vaccine responses in identical twins.

This TCR came from a young woman in good health. Sequencing was done on a sample of CD4+ T cells sorted from blood. The gene calls are TRBV3-1 and TRBJ1-1, with D possibly being TRBD1 (5 bases). For the CDR3, the DNA is TGTGCCAGCAGCCACCGGTCCCAGGGTTCGAGAACTGAAGCTTTCTTT. Translation: CASSHRSQGSRTEAFF.